The source of this T cell receptor beta chain is a study of cytomegalovirus exposure and HLA in healthy donors. About the research overall: Early released data had roughly 81 million unique TCRs, all coming from HLA-typed donors.

A note on this clone: What it binds is not known.

PCR amplification relied on 60 Vbeta primers (plus 13 Jbeta primers). The table came from immunoSEQ multiplex PCR; TCRdb's copy has only in-frame clones and leaves some out. This table holds under 200,000 clones, more than 75% found once. From germline, CDR1 is MNHNY and CDR2 SVGAGI (reference sequence). V dropped 6 bases and J dropped 8; count of bases not matched to a gene: 9. The CDR3 length is 13 residues. Findings of the study overall: Rare TCR sequences dominated, though some public TCRs recurred in many donors. The study flagged about 150 TCR beta chains as cytomegalovirus-associated. It was reported that TCR beta sequences correctly inferred the HLA-A and HLA-B alleles for most subjects.

Material: PBMCs. The chain recombines TRBV6-6 with TRBJ1-2, with TRBD1 matching 7 bases. The receptor's source is a girl aged 5 to 17 in good health and CMV-seropositive. CDR3 bases: TGTGCCAGCAGCATCGGACAGGCCAGGGGCTACACCTTC. Amino acid sequence: CASSIGQARGYTF.